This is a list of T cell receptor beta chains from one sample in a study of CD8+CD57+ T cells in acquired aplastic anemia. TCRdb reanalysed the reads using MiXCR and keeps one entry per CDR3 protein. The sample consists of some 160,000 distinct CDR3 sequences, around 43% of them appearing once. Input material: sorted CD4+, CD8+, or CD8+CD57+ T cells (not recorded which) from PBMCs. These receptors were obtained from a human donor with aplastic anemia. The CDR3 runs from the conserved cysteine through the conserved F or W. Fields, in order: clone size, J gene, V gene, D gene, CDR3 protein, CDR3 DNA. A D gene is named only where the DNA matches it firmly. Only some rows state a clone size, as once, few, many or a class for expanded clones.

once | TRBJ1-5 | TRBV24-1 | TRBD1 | CATSRGTGVKKSNQPQHF | TGTGCCACCAGTCGGGGGACAGGGGTGAAGAAAAGCAATCAGCCCCAGCATTTT
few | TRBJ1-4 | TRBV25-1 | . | CASSEGGGGEKLFF | TGTGCCAGCAGTGAAGGAGGGGGTGGTGAAAAACTGTTTTTT
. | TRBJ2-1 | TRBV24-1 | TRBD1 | CATSDAPGQGRNEQFF | TGTGCCACCAGTGATGCCCCGGGACAGGGAAGAAATGAGCAGTTCTTC
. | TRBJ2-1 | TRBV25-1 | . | CASSGPTRTYNEQFF | TGTGCCAGCAGTGGGCCGACTAGAACCTACAATGAGCAGTTCTTC
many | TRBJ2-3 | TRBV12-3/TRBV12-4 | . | CASRKSGDTDTQYF | TGTGCCAGCAGGAAGAGTGGGGACACAGATACGCAGTATTTT
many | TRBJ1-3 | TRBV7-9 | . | CASSSTVAGNTIYF | TGTGCCAGCAGCTCGACTGTCGCTGGAAACACCATATATTTT
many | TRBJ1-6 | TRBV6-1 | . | CASRETAYSYNSPLHF | TGTGCCAGCAGGGAGACAGCTTACTCCTATAATTCACCCCTCCACTTT
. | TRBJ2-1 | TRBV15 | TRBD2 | CATSLEAGLVDDERFF | TGTGCCACCAGCCTTGAGGCAGGACTAGTTGACGATGAGCGGTTCTTC
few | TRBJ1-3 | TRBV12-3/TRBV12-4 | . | CASTRTVTSGNTIYF | TGTGCCAGCACCCGGACGGTGACCTCTGGAAACACCATATATTTT
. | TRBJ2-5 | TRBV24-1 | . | CATSAGHSSQETQYF | TGTGCCACCAGTGCTGGACACTCGAGCCAAGAGACCCAGTACTTC
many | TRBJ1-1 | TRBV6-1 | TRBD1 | CASSDRTGNDFRTEAFF | TGTGCCAGCAGTGACCGGACAGGGAATGATTTTCGAACTGAAGCTTTCTTT
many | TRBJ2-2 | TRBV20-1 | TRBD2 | CSAISGRGTGELFF | TGCAGTGCCATTAGCGGGAGAGGCACCGGGGAGCTGTTTTTT
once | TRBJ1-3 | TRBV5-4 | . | CASSLARDPISGNTIYF | TGTGCCAGCAGCTTGGCACGGGACCCTATCTCTGGAAACACCATATATTTT
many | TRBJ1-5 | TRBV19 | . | CASSLGRGPNQPQHF | TGTGCCAGTAGTTTGGGACGGGGACCCAATCAGCCCCAGCATTTT
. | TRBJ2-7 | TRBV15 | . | CATSSATTQVEQYF | TGTGCCACCAGCTCCGCAACTACGCAGGTAGAGCAGTACTTC
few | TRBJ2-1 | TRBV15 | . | CATSKDSYNEQFF | TGTGCCACCAGTAAGGACAGCTACAATGAGCAGTTCTTC
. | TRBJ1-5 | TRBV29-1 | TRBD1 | CSVIDRVGSNQPQHF | TGCAGCGTAATAGACAGGGTCGGGTCCAATCAGCCCCAGCATTTT
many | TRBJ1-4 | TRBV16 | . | CASRPRSSASEKLFF | TGTGCCAGCAGACCTCGTAGCAGCGCATCAGAAAAACTGTTTTTT
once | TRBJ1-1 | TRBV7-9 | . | CASSLISARDREAFF | TGTGCCAGCAGCTTAATCTCTGCCAGGGATAGGGAAGCTTTCTTT
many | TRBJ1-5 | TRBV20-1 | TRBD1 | CSAGTGDSNQPQHF | TGCAGTGCTGGGACAGGGGATAGCAATCAGCCCCAGCATTTT
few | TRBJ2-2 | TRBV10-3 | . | CAISELAADTGELFF | TGTGCCATCAGTGAGCTTGCGGCAGACACCGGGGAGCTGTTTTTT
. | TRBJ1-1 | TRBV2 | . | CASRDPGSGNTEAFF | TGTGCCAGCAGGGACCCAGGATCTGGAAACACTGAAGCTTTCTTT
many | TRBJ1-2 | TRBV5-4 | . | CASSYDGNYGYTF | TGTGCCAGCAGCTATGACGGGAACTATGGCTACACCTTC
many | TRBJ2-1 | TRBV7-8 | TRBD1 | CASSHDRGTYNEQFF | TGTGCCAGCAGTCACGACAGGGGTACTTACAATGAGCAGTTCTTC
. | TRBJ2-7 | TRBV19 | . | CASSPYAGNTYEQYF | TGTGCCAGTAGCCCGTATGCCGGGAATACCTACGAGCAGTACTTC
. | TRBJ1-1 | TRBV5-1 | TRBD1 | CASSLERGTGTMNIEAFF | TGCGCCAGCAGCTTGGAACGAGGGACAGGGACCATGAACATTGAAGCTTTCTTT
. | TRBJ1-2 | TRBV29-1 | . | CSVKDGYGYTF | TGCAGCGTCAAGGATGGCTATGGCTACACCTTC
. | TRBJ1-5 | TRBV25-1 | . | CASSGTYGDQPQHF | TGTGCCAGCAGTGGGACTTATGGCGATCAGCCCCAGCATTTT
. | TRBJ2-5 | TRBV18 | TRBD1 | CASSPRTQGLQETQYF | TGTGCCAGCTCACCACGAACACAGGGGCTCCAGGAGACCCAGTACTTC
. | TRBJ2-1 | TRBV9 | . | CASSPLYRGSYNEQFF | TGTGCCAGCAGCCCCCTGTATAGGGGCTCCTACAATGAGCAGTTCTTC
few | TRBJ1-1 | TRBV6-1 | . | CASRHHTQGGYTEAFF | TGTGCCAGCAGACATCATACACAGGGTGGGTACACTGAAGCTTTCTTT
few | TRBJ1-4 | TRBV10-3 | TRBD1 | CAIGQGAEKLFF | TGTGCCATCGGACAGGGAGCTGAAAAACTGTTTTTT
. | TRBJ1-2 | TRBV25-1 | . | CASSESLAGWGYGYTF | TGTGCCAGCAGTGAATCCCTTGCGGGTTGGGGCTATGGCTACACCTTC
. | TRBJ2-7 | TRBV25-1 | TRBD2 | CASSPGTSEQYF | TGTGCCAGCAGCCCAGGGACTAGCGAGCAGTACTTC
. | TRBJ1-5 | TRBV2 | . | CASSDQDIGYQPQHF | TGTGCCAGCAGTGACCAGGACATAGGGTATCAGCCCCAGCATTTT
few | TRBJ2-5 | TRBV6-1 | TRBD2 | CASSITSGSKETQYF | TGTGCCAGCAGTATCACTAGCGGGTCCAAAGAGACCCAGTACTTC
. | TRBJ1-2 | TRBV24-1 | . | CATRDSSYGYTF | TGTGCCACCAGGGACAGTTCCTATGGCTACACCTTC
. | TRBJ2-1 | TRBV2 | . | CASRDPGRNEQFF | TGTGCCAGCAGGGATCCAGGACGCAATGAGCAGTTCTTC
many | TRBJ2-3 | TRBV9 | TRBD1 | CASSVAGTGGTDTQYF | TGTGCCAGCAGCGTAGCCGGGACAGGGGGCACAGATACGCAGTATTTT
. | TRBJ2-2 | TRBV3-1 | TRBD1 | CASSQDCPRGDRGDTGELFF | TGTGCCAGCAGCCAAGATTGCCCCCGCGGTGACAGGGGGGACACCGGGGAGCTGTTTTTT
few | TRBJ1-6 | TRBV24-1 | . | CATSDHRLSNSPLHF | TGTGCCACCAGTGACCACCGGCTCTCTAATTCACCCCTCCACTTT
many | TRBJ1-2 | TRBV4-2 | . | CASSQAGVGYGYTF | TGTGCCAGCAGCCAAGCAGGGGTAGGCTATGGCTACACCTTC
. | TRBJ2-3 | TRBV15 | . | CATSSLVDTDTQYF | TGTGCCACCAGCAGCTTAGTGGACACAGATACGCAGTATTTT
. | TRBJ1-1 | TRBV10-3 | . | CAISEVGQSNTEAFF | TGTGCCATCAGTGAGGTCGGACAGTCGAACACTGAAGCTTTCTTT
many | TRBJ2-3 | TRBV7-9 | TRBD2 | CASTGTSGSRGTDTQYF | TGTGCCAGCACTGGGACTAGCGGGAGTCGAGGCACAGATACGCAGTATTTT
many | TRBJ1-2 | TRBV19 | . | CASSIGGEDWRGYTF | TGTGCCAGTAGTATCGGAGGGGAGGATTGGAGGGGCTACACCTTC
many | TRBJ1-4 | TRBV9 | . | CASSPRDEKLFF | TGTGCCAGCAGCCCCCGCGATGAAAAACTGTTTTTT
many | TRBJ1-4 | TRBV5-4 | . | CASSSTGGSSTNEKLFF | TGTGCCAGCAGCTCCACCGGGGGATCGTCAACTAATGAAAAACTGTTTTTT
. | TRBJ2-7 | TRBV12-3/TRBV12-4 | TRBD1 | CASSRDRVGEQYF | TGTGCCAGCAGCCGGGACAGGGTCGGCGAGCAGTACTTC
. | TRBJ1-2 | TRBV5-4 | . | CASSVQGQNYGYTF | TGTGCCAGCAGCGTTCAGGGTCAGAACTATGGCTACACCTTC
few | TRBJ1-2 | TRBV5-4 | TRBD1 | CASSQPPGQGGGYTF | TGTGCCAGCAGCCAACCACCGGGACAGGGGGGCGGCTACACCTTC
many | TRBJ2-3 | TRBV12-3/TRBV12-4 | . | CASSLWGPDTQYF | TGTGCCAGCAGTTTATGGGGACCAGATACGCAGTATTTT
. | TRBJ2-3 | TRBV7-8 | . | CASSLVPRDTQYF | TGTGCCAGCAGCTTAGTCCCACGGGATACGCAGTATTTT
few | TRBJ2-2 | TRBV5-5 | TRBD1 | CASSSSDRGAGELFF | TGTGCCAGCAGCTCCTCGGACAGGGGGGCCGGGGAGCTGTTTTTT